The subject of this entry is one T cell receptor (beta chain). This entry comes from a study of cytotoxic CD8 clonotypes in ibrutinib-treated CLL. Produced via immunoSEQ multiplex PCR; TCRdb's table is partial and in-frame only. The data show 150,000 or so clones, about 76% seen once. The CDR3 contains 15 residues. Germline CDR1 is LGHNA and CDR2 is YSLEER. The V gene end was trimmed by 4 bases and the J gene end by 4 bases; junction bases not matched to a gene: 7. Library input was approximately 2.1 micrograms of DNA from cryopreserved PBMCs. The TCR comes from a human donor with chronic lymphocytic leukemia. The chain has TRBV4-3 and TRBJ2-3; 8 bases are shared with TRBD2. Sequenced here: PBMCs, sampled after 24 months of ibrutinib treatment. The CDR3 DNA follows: TGCGCCAGCAGCCCGGGGCCGGGGGGGGCAGATACGCAGTATTTT. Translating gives CASSPGPGGADTQYF.